What follows are 15 T cell receptor beta chains derived from one specimen sequenced in a study of control samples from healthy donors and cancer patients. Method: immunoSEQ multiplex PCR; TCRdb's copy keeps in-frame clones and lacks some. The sample carries more than 95,000 clones, around 90% recorded once. Specimen: blood. The receptor source for this set is a woman in her 70s in good health.

DNA of the CDR3: TGTGCCAGCAGCCGACTAGCGGGGGGGTTAACAGATACGCAGTATTTT. Translating gives CASSRLAGGLTDTQYF. V is TRBV3-1 (or the pseudogene TRBV3-2) and J is TRBJ2-3; 14 positions agree with TRBD2. Looked up from germline, CDR1 is LGHDT and CDR2 is YNNKEL (reference sequence). Trimming at V came to 4 bases and at J to 3 bases, leaving 3 bases not matched to a gene. The length of the CDR3 is 16 residues.

The rearrangement joins TRBV19 to TRBJ1-2, with 10 bases fitting TRBD1. Germline lookup yields CDR1 LNHDA and CDR2 SQIVND (reference sequence). CDR3 length: 12 amino acids. The trim removed 5 bases at V and 7 bases at J, leaving 1 base unmatched. The CDR3 here is CASSGTGVGYTF. CDR3 in DNA: TGTGCCAGTAGTGGGACAGGGGTTGGCTACACCTTC.

V usage is TRBV5-6 and J usage is TRBJ1-3; D call uncertain. CDR1 and CDR2 from the germline V gene are SGHDT and YYEEEE. This CDR3 comprises 15 residues. Trimming took 0 bases from V and 2 from J, leaving 9 bases between them. The CDR3 DNA follows: TGTGCCAGCAGCTTGGGACCGCTCGCTGGAAACACCATATATTTT. This codes for CASSLGPLAGNTIYF.

This clone was recorded only once. This chain links TRBV7-8 with TRBJ1-1; D not certain. CDR1 is SGHVS and CDR2 is FQNEAQ in the germline V gene. The CDR3 is 13 residues long. V was cut by 3 bases and J by 0 bases, with 5 bases left in between. The CDR3 region has the DNA TGTGCCAGCAGCTTTCGAGTGAACACTGAAGCTTTCTTT. This translates into CASSFRVNTEAFF.

The V and J genes are TRBV10-1 and TRBJ1-1; no reliable D call. The CDR3 runs 15 residues. Trimming pared 2 bases from V and 0 bases from J, leaving 10 bases between. The germline V gene encodes CDR1 WNHNN and CDR2 SYGVQD (reference sequence). CDR3 coding DNA: TGCGCCAGCAGTGAGAGGGCAGCTCTGAACACTGAAGCTTTCTTT. Protein: CASSERAALNTEAFF.

The chain links TRBV29-1 to TRBJ1-1; no firm D call. The V and J ends lost 6 bases and 0 bases respectively, with 5 bases between them. Germline values: CDR1 SQVTM, CDR2 ANQGSEA. This CDR3 is 11 amino acids long. CDR3 protein: CSVKLNTEAFF. In nucleotides, the CDR3 is TGCAGCGTGAAGCTGAACACTGAAGCTTTCTTT. Together with reference TRBV29-1 and TRBJ1-1, the CDR3 gives the full variable domain: SAVISQKPSRDICQRGTSLTIQCQVDSQVTMMFWYRQQPGQSLTLIATANQGSEATYESGFVIDKFPISRPNLTFSTLTVSNMSPEDSSIYLCSVKLNTEAFFGQGTRLTVV.

This sequence joins TRBV6-4 and TRBJ2-3; 7 bases fit TRBD2. The CDR3 is 16 residues long. The V segment lost 0 bases and the J segment 3 bases; nucleotides outside the gene matches: 6. Germline V gene sequence: CDR1 MRHNA, CDR2 SNTAGT. The CDR3 region has the DNA TGTGCCAGCAGTGACTCGTGGGGGGGAGAGACAGATACGCAGTATTTT. It translates to CASSDSWGGETDTQYF.

The chain is built from TRBV3-1 (or the pseudogene TRBV3-2) and TRBJ1-2; no clear D. This CDR3 is built from 14 residues. Looked up from germline, CDR1 is LGHDT and CDR2 is YNNKEL (reference sequence). Trimming left V 1 base short and J 4 bases short, with 10 bases between. The CDR3 DNA follows: TGTGCCAGCAGCCAAGGTCCGGGGATCTATGGCTACACCTTC. It yields the protein CASSQGPGIYGYTF.

The chain has TRBV9 and TRBJ1-3; D is possibly TRBD1 (5 bases). Germline V gene lookup returns CDR1 SGDLS and CDR2 YYNGEE. This CDR3 is 14 amino acids long. V gave up 3 bases and J gave up 4 bases, with 11 bases separating them. The CDR3 DNA reads TGTGCCAGCAGCGCGGAGGGGTCCGGAAACACCATATATTTT. Protein: CASSAEGSGNTIYF.

The gene calls are TRBV7-9 and TRBJ2-1, with D possibly TRBD2 on 7 matching bases. The CDR3 is 15 residues long. Germline V lookup: CDR1 SEHNR, CDR2 FQNEAQ (reference sequence). Trimming removed 5 bases at V and 0 bases at J, with 11 bases between. The DNA for the CDR3 is TGTGCCAGCAGCCCCGGGGGGCTCTCCTACAATGAGCAGTTCTTC. It translates to CASSPGGLSYNEQFF.

This chain joins TRBV19 and TRBJ2-2; D ambiguous. V lost 5 bases to trimming and J lost 2 bases, with 9 bases between them. The CDR3 loop spans 14 amino acids. The germline gives CDR1 LNHDA, CDR2 SQIVND (reference sequence). The CDR3 spells CASSGIPNTGELFF. In nucleotides, the CDR3 is TGTGCCAGTAGTGGGATCCCTAACACCGGGGAGCTGTTTTTT.

The chain employs TRBV2 and TRBJ2-7; the D gene could be TRBD1 or TRBD2 (6 bases each). Germline V gene data show CDR1 as SNHLY and CDR2 as FYNNEI. CDR3 length equals 14 residues. The ends were cut back, 6 bases at V and 4 bases at J, with 16 bases in the middle. CDR3 amino acids: CASRTLGGQYEQYF. In DNA form, the CDR3 reads TGTGCCAGCAGAACCTTAGGGGGGCAATACGAGCAGTACTTC.

The chain couples TRBV6-2 or TRBV6-3 to TRBJ2-7; the D is unclear. Germline values: CDR1 MNHEY, CDR2 SVGEGT. The CDR3 extends over 11 amino acids. Trimming took off 5 bases at V and 7 bases at J, with 9 bases between the two ends. Written as DNA, the CDR3 is TGTGCCAGCAGTCCCTTCAGGGAGCAGTACTTC. It yields the protein CASSPFREQYF.

The chain recombines TRBV10-3 with TRBJ2-5; 15 bases align to TRBD2. Unmatched junction bases numbered 11, after V lost 5 bases and J lost 4 bases. This CDR3 is 18 amino acids long. From germline, CDR1 is ENHRY and CDR2 SYGVKD. This CDR3 reads CAISRKGLAGGLGETQYF. The CDR3 DNA follows: TGTGCCATCAGTAGAAAAGGACTAGCGGGGGGGCTTGGAGAGACCCAGTACTTC.

J is TRBJ2-4 and V is TRBV4-2, with D maybe TRBD1 (7 bases). V was cut by 0 bases and J by 5 bases, with 17 bases left in between. CDR1 and CDR2 (germline): LGHNA, YNFKEQ. The CDR3 contains 17 residues. CDR3 in amino acids: CASSQDPVAGQQNIQYF. CDR3 DNA: TGTGCCAGCAGCCAAGATCCGGTCGCGGGACAGCAAAACATTCAGTACTTC.